The TCR beta chain under discussion was sequenced for a study of CD8+ T cells in alopecia areata. Study outcomes and limitations: Researchers report lesional scalp, most notably alopecia totalis/universalis, outstripped normal scalp in clonality. When scalp samples are sequenced, resident alphabeta T cells of normal skin are also captured.

It was cDNA, reverse transcribed from extracted RNA, that served as the sequencing template. The table came from immunoSEQ multiplex PCR; TCRdb's copy has only in-frame clones and leaves some out. This sample has tens of thousands of clones, with nearly 55% found just once. CD4+ cells of about 5 patients were subjected to sorting into CD25+CD127- cells. V lost 2 bases and J lost 4; bases outside the gene matches: 4. The CDR3 is made up of 15 amino acids. Germline CDR1 SEHNR, CDR2 FQNEAQ (reference sequence). This clone was counted between two and nine times. Antigen unknown. The sample taken for sequencing was CD4+ Tregs sorted from blood. The source is a human donor with alopecia areata. The genes are TRBV7-9 and TRBJ1-2; 10 bases align to TRBD1. DNA of the CDR3: TGTGCCAGCAGCTTAATGACAGGGGGCGTCTATGGCTACACCTTC. Translation gives CASSLMTGGVYGYTF.